Listed here are 16 T cell receptor beta chains from one sample, sequenced in a study of beta chain features in type 1 diabetes. General study points: All four CD4+ subsets of Type 1 diabetes patients contained TCRB CDR3s that were moderately but significantly shorter.

Which antigens these TCRs recognize remains unknown. Since all of the isolated RNA was reverse transcribed, expressed TCRB transcripts were what got sequenced. Data came from immunoSEQ multiplex PCR; TCRdb stores just in-frame clones and leaves some out. Among hundreds of thousands of clones listed, over 10% were seen once. Sequencing was done on a sample of naive CD4+ T cells from blood. The source is a young man with type 1 diabetes.

The chain couples TRBV28 to TRBJ2-7, with D perhaps matching TRBD1 (5 bases). Germline CDR1 and CDR2: MDHEN and SYDVKM. The CDR3 contains 14 residues. V dropped 5 bases and J dropped 2 bases, with 13 bases sitting between them. The CDR3 sequence: CASSPLAGTYEQYF. The CDR3 DNA sequence: TGTGCCAGCAGTCCTCTTGCAGGGACCTACGAGCAGTACTTC.

The chain uses TRBV28 and TRBJ2-3, with TRBD2 matching over 10 bases. Per the germline V gene, CDR1 is MDHEN and CDR2 is SYDVKM. The CDR3 has 15 amino acids. The J segment lost 1 base and the V segment lost 5 bases, leaving 3 bases of the junction unmatched. CDR3 sequence: CASSLGTSGTDTQYF. In nucleotides, the CDR3 is TGTGCCAGCAGTCTCGGGACTAGCGGCACAGATACGCAGTATTTT.

The V and J genes are TRBV10-3 and TRBJ2-1; D is unresolved. The CDR3 extends over 12 amino acids. Germline V CDR1 and CDR2: ENHRY, SYGVKD. The germline V and J ends were trimmed by 6 bases and 7 bases, with 10 bases remaining between them. The CDR3 loop reads CAISRLGNEQFF. The CDR3 DNA sequence: TGTGCCATCAGCCGGTTAGGGAATGAGCAGTTCTTC.

This chain links TRBV19 with TRBJ2-7; 7 bases are shared with TRBD1. CDR3 length equals 13 residues. The germline gives CDR1 LNHDA, CDR2 SQIVND (reference sequence). Trimming at V came to 10 bases and at J to 3 bases, leaving 9 bases not matched to a gene. In DNA form, the CDR3 reads TGTGCCACTTCCCGGGACAGCCTCTACGAGCAGTACTTC. Its translation is CATSRDSLYEQYF.

This chain uses TRBV5-1 with TRBJ1-2, with TRBD1 as a possible D gene (6 bases). Germline V gives CDR1 SGHRS, CDR2 YFSETQ. The CDR3 is 14 amino acids. V was clipped by 4 bases and J by 3 bases, with 13 bases between them. The chain's CDR3 is CASSPGQHDYGYTF. The CDR3, as DNA: TGCGCCAGCAGCCCCGGACAGCATGACTATGGCTACACCTTC.

The sample holds a few counts of this clone. The chain combines TRBV5-1 with TRBJ2-1, with a tentative D call TRBD2 (5 bases). Trimming stripped 0 bases from V and 10 bases from J, with 5 bases between. Germline CDR1 SGHRS, CDR2 YFSETQ. The CDR3 consists of 11 residues. This CDR3 reads CASSLEREQFF. The CDR3 DNA sequence: TGCGCCAGCAGCTTGGAGCGGGAGCAGTTCTTC. Complete variable domain (other parts from reference TRBV5-1 and TRBJ2-1): KAGVTQTPRYLIKTRGQQVTLSCSPISGHRSVSWYQQTPGQGLQFLFEYFSETQRNKGNFPGRFSGRQFSNSRSEMNVSTLELGDSALYLCASSLEREQFFGPGTRLTVL.

The sample holds one count of this clone. The V and J genes are TRBV27 and TRBJ1-3, with D possibly matching TRBD1 (5 bases). Germline V gene data show CDR1 as MNHEY and CDR2 as SMNVEV (reference sequence). Between the trimmed V and J ends, which lost 0 bases and 4 bases, there was a span of 10 bases. The CDR3 has 15 residues. The CDR3 nucleotides read TGTGCCAGCAGTTTATCGATAGGGGTCGGAAACACCATATATTTT. Translated: CASSLSIGVGNTIYF.

The J gene is TRBJ1-2, the V gene TRBV6-5, with 8 bases fitting TRBD1. The V and J ends lost 6 bases and 3 bases, in that order; junction bases with no gene match: 6. The germline gives CDR1 MNHEY, CDR2 SVGAGI. CDR3 length: 14 amino acids. The CDR3 nucleotides read TGTGCCAGCAGGCGGGACAGGTTCTACTATGGCTACACCTTC. It codes for CASRRDRFYYGYTF.

This CDR3 reads CASSAVPQGAGYEQYF. The CDR3 nucleotides are TGTGCCAGCAGCGCGGTCCCTCAGGGGGCTGGGTACGAGCAGTACTTC. The chain combines TRBV9 with TRBJ2-7; 8 bases are a match to TRBD1. The V gene end was trimmed by 3 bases and the J gene end by 4 bases; junction bases not matched to a gene: 12. The CDR3 consists of 16 residues. Germline lookup yields CDR1 SGDLS and CDR2 YYNGEE.

V is TRBV6-5 and J is TRBJ1-1; no firm D call. This CDR3 has 13 residues. Germline V gene sequence: CDR1 MNHEY, CDR2 SVGAGI. The V end was cut by 5 bases, the J end by 7 bases, with 14 bases between. CDR3 sequence (DNA): TGTGCCAGCAGTCGGGAGTCAATGGGTGAAGCTTTCTTT. This gives the protein CASSRESMGEAFF.

The chain has TRBV10-2 and TRBJ1-5; D is perhaps TRBD1 (6 bases). This CDR3 is built from 15 residues. The V end lost 2 bases, the J end lost 0 bases, and 8 bases lay between the germline ends. Germline V gives CDR1 WSHSY, CDR2 SAAADI. CDR3 in DNA: TGCGCCAGCAGTGAGCTGGGGGCTAGCAATCAGCCCCAGCATTTT. Translation gives CASSELGASNQPQHF.

This chain links TRBV30 with TRBJ2-1; D may be TRBD1 (6 bases). The V end was cut by 1 base, the J end by 0 bases, with 16 bases between. The CDR3 is 17 residues long. Germline V gives CDR1 GTSNPN, CDR2 SVGIG (reference sequence). This CDR3 reads CAWSGRTARSSYNEQFF. The CDR3 DNA is TGTGCCTGGAGTGGACGGACAGCAAGGAGCTCCTACAATGAGCAGTTCTTC.

This clone showed up just a few times. The genes are TRBV6-5 and TRBJ1-1; D perhaps matches TRBD1 (6 bases). The CDR3 spans 16 residues. The V and J ends lost 0 bases and 1 base respectively, with 12 bases between them. CDR1 MNHEY and CDR2 SVGAGI come from the germline V gene. CDR3 loop: CASSYSMWTENTEAFF. The CDR3 nucleotides read TGTGCCAGCAGTTACTCGATGTGGACAGAGAACACTGAAGCTTTCTTT.

V gene TRBV6-5 combines with J gene TRBJ2-5; maybe TRBD2 (5 bases). The CDR3 is made up of 14 amino acids. Germline lookup yields CDR1 MNHEY and CDR2 SVGAGI. Trimming removed 2 bases at V and 1 base at J, with 8 bases between. The CDR3 loop reads CASSYGSAQETQYF. For the CDR3, the DNA is TGTGCCAGCAGTTACGGTAGCGCCCAAGAGACCCAGTACTTC.

This clone came up a few times. The rearrangement joins TRBV6-1 to TRBJ1-2, with D possibly TRBD1 on 5 matching bases. V dropped 6 bases and J dropped 2 bases, with 13 bases sitting between them. Germline loops: CDR1 MNHNS, CDR2 SASEGT. CDR3 length: 14 amino acids. The CDR3 loop is CASSLGRKNYGYTF. CDR3 nucleotide sequence: TGTGCCAGCAGCTTGGGACGGAAAAACTATGGCTACACCTTC.

The V gene is TRBV25-1, the J gene TRBJ1-1; tentative D call: TRBD1 (5 bases). V lost 3 bases to trimming and J lost 5 bases, with 16 bases between them. The germline gives CDR1 MGHDK, CDR2 SYGVNS. The CDR3 spans 15 residues. CDR3 in amino acids: CASSDMGRAETEAFF. DNA of the CDR3: TGTGCCAGCAGTGATATGGGCAGGGCCGAGACTGAAGCTTTCTTT.